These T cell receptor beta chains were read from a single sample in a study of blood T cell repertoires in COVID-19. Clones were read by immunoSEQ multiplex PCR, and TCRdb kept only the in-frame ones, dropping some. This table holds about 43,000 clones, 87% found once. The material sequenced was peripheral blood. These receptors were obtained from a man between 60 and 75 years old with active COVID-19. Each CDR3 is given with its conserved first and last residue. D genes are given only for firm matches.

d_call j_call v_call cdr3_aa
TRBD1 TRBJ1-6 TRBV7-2 CASTRDRVGSPLHF
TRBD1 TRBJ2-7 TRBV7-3 CASSSTPGTGGEKTYEQYF
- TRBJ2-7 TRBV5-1 CASSLAEGGSYEQYF
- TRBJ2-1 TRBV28 CASSLRGANNEQFF
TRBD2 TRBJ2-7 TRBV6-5 CASSPAGGVLYEQYF
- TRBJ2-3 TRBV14 CASSPIGRGRTDTQYF
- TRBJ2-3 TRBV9 CASSVVGSTDTQYF
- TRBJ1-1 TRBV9 CASSARGAEGTEAFF
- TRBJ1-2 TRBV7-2 CASSLSRTANYGYTF
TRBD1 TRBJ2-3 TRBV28 CASSVRRTGKDTQYF
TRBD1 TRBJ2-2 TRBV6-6 CASSRGTGTTGELFF
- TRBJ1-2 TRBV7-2 CASSLDAAGRAVTF
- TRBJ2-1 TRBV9 CASSPGQSYNEQFF
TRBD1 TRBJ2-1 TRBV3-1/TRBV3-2 CASSPVTGWHNEQFF
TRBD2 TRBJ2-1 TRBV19 CASSISASGNVDEQFF
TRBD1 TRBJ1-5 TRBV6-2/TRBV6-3 CASSYGTGYNQPQHF
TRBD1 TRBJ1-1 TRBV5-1 CASSPRAGGMNTEAFF
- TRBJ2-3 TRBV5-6 CASSFGSSTDTQYF
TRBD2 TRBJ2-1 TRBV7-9 CASSQGTSGWANEQFF
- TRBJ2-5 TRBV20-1 CTGGGQETQYF
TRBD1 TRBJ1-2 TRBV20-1 CSASPGTGKAVSYGYTF
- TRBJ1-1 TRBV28 CASRRTEGTEAFF
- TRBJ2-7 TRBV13 CASSFGYEGRSSYEQYF
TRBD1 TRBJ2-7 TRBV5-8 CASSWDSRKEQYF
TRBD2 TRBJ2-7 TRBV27 CASSSRDYPLEQYF
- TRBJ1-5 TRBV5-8 CASGGGRPQHF
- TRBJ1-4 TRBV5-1 CASAFSQGINEKLFF
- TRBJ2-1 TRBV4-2 CASSQDKGYNEQFF
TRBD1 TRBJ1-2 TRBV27 CASSSGTGVGYTF
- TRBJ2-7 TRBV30 CAVGSYEQYF
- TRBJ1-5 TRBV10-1 CASTIDRRKDQPQHF
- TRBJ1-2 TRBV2 CASTGSNYGYTF
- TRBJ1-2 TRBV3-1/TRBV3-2 CASSQTELGGYTF
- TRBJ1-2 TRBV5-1 CASSLGEGASTYGYTF
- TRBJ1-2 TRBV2 CASTRIQGANGYTF
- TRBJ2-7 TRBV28 CASSLKGRGYEQYF
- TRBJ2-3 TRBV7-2 CASSVGGATDTQYF
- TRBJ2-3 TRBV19 CASSALTTDTQYF
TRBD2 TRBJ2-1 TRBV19 CASSIVASGNNEQFF